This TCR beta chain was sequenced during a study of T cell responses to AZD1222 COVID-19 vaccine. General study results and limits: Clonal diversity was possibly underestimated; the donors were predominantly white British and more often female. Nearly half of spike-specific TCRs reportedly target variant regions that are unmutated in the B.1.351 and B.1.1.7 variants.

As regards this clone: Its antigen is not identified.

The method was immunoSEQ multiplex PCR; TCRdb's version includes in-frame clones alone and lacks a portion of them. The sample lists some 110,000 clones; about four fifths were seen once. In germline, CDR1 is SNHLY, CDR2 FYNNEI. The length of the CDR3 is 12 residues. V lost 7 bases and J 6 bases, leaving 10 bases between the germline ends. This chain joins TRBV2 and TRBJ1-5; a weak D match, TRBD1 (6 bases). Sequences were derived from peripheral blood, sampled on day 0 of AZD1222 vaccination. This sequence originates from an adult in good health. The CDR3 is CASNRDGQPQHF. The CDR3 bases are TGTGCCAGCAACAGGGACGGTCAGCCCCAGCATTTT. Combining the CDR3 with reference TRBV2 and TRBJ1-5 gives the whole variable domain EPEVTQTPSHQVTQMGQEVILRCVPISNHLYFYWYRQILGQKVEFLVSFYNNEISEKSEIFDDQFSVERPDGSNFTLKIRSTKLEDSAMYFCASNRDGQPQHFGDGTRLSIL.